A selection of T cell receptor beta chains follows, all from one sample in a study of regulatory T cells in long-lasting Graves disease. Via MiXCR, TCRdb re-called the multiplex PCR reads, giving one row per CDR3 protein. The sample includes about 330,000 distinct CDR3 sequences, 15% to 20% of them seen just once. The data were also submitted as part of a second study, on T cells in Graves' hyperthyroidism and ophthalmopathy.

Sample: peripheral blood mononuclear cells (PBMCs), taken at new diagnosis, from a patient treated with antithyroid drugs. These receptors originate from a woman between 18 and 29 years old with Graves disease. Each CDR3 is given with its conserved first and last residue. Fields, in order: D gene, J gene, V gene, clone size, CDR3 protein, CDR3 DNA. A D gene is named only where the DNA matches it firmly. The size field is filled for only some rows; it gives once, few, many or a size class.

TRBD1 TRBJ2-7 TRBV11-2 many CASSQARWDRAVAYEQYF TGCGCCAGCAGCCAAGCCCGATGGGACAGGGCGGTGGCCTACGAGCAGTACTTC
- TRBJ1-6 TRBV9 once CASSVGVAGASNSPLHF TGTGCCAGCAGCGTGGGGGTGGCAGGGGCCTCTAATTCACCCCTCCACTTT
TRBD1 TRBJ1-2 TRBV6-2/TRBV6-3 - CASSFNRGPYGYTF TGTGCCAGCAGTTTTAACAGGGGGCCGTATGGCTACACCTTC
- TRBJ2-7 TRBV15 many CATSRDLSYEQYF TGTGCCACCAGCAGAGACCTGAGCTACGAGCAGTACTTC
TRBD1 TRBJ2-1 TRBV28 - CASPGQTGEQFF TGTGCCAGCCCGGGACAGACTGGTGAGCAGTTCTTC
- TRBJ2-5 TRBV12-3/TRBV12-4 many CANPGAQRRGHRETQYF TGTGCCAACCCCGGGGCCCAACGGAGGGGTCATAGAGAGACCCAGTACTTC
- TRBJ2-1 TRBV6-5 many CASSYRRDSYNEQFF TGTGCCAGCAGTTACAGGAGGGACTCCTACAATGAGCAGTTCTTC
TRBD1 TRBJ1-2 TRBV5-5 - CASRGDRPYF TGTGCCAGCCGCGGGGACAGGCCATACTTC
TRBD2 TRBJ2-7 TRBV6-2/TRBV6-3 - CASSYLYSGTAYEQYF TGTGCCAGCAGTTACTTATATAGCGGGACGGCCTACGAGCAGTACTTC
- TRBJ1-5 TRBV20-1 many CSASPASSNQPQHF TGCAGTGCTAGTCCAGCCAGTAGCAATCAGCCCCAGCATTTT
- TRBJ2-5 TRBV5-1 many CASSLGNRETQYF TGCGCCAGCAGCTTGGGGAACCGGGAGACCCAGTACTTC
- TRBJ1-3 TRBV28 few CASSPRTGNTIYF TGTGCCAGCAGTCCGAGAACTGGAAACACCATATATTTT
- TRBJ2-2 TRBV6-5 many CASSYSGTNTGELFF TGTGCCAGCAGTTACTCAGGGACCAACACCGGGGAGCTGTTTTTT
- TRBJ2-4 TRBV30 many CAWSGISPDLAKNIQYF TGTGCCTGGAGTGGGATAAGCCCTGACCTAGCCAAAAACATTCAGTACTTC
- TRBJ2-1 TRBV27 - CASSFRLRKGNEQFF TGTGCCAGCAGTTTTCGACTGAGGAAGGGGAATGAGCAGTTCTTC
- TRBJ1-1 TRBV12-3/TRBV12-4 many CASSWHRSGTEAFF TGTGCCAGCAGTTGGCACCGTTCTGGGACTGAAGCTTTCTTT
TRBD2 TRBJ2-1 TRBV5-1 - CASRLGAGDYNEQFF TGCGCCAGCAGGTTAGGAGCGGGGGACTACAATGAGCAGTTCTTC
- TRBJ2-5 TRBV2 many CATASLETQYF TGTGCGACCGCCTCCCTGGAGACCCAGTACTTC
TRBD2 TRBJ2-7 TRBV11-3 many CASSPREGTYEQYF TGTGCCAGCAGCCCCAGGGAGGGTACCTACGAGCAGTACTTC
TRBD1 TRBJ1-1 TRBV5-1 many CASSYGTGGSLVAFF TGCGCCAGCAGCTATGGGACAGGGGGATCGCTGGTGGCTTTCTTT
TRBD1 TRBJ2-7 TRBV7-9 - CASSSPGQRDYEQYF TGTGCCAGCAGCTCACCGGGACAGAGAGACTACGAGCAGTACTTC
TRBD2 TRBJ2-7 TRBV20-1 many CSARDSGRGAYEQYF TGCAGTGCTAGAGATAGCGGGAGGGGTGCCTACGAGCAGTACTTC
- TRBJ2-7 TRBV5-1 many CASSPDSLPNYEQYF TGCGCCAGCAGCCCGGACAGCCTACCTAACTACGAGCAGTACTTC